These 25 T cell receptor beta chains share one sample of origin, sequenced in a study of blood T cells in healthy people across ages. Next came a second PCR, run for about 7 to 12 cycles, which used a sample-barcoded 5' primer along with a J-beta primer mix. TCRdb reprocessed the 5' RACE reads via MiXCR and lists one record per CDR3 protein. The data contain around 1,100,000 distinct CDR3 sequences, under 40% of them singletons. The sample consisted of blood. The origin of the receptors is a man aged 18 to 29 in good health.

The chain employs TRBV12-3 or TRBV12-4 and TRBJ2-7, with D unclear. V shed 2 bases and J shed 4 bases, with 3 bases lying between them. This CDR3 is built from 11 residues. CDR3 amino acids: CASSLIYEQYF. CDR3 in DNA: TGTGCCAGCAGTTTAATATACGAGCAGTACTTC.

This clonotype was seen only once. This rearrangement joins TRBV4-3 to TRBJ2-5, with 9 bases fitting TRBD1. J lost 13 bases, V lost 1 base, and 13 bases had no gene match. CDR1 and CDR2 (germline): LGHNA, YSLEER. The CDR3 extends over 15 amino acids. In DNA form, the CDR3 reads TGCGCCAGCAGCCAAGTGATGACCCCGGGACAGGGAGTGTACTTC. Its protein product is CASSQVMTPGQGVYF.

This clonotype has only a few counts. The gene calls are TRBV12-3 or TRBV12-4 and TRBJ1-4; D possibly corresponds to TRBD1 (6 bases). The germline V and J ends were trimmed by 5 bases and 3 bases, with 10 bases remaining between them. The CDR3 is made up of 14 amino acids. CDR3 residues: CASSPGHANEKLFF. As DNA, the CDR3 is TGTGCCAGCAGTCCGGGACACGCTAATGAAAAACTGTTTTTT.

The chain is built from TRBV27 and TRBJ1-2, with TRBD1 identical over 7 bases. This CDR3 contains 14 residues. V trimming: 5 bases; J trimming: 4 bases; junction bases outside the gene matches: 7. Germline V gene lookup returns CDR1 MNHEY and CDR2 SMNVEV (reference sequence). In DNA form, the CDR3 reads TGTGCCAGCAGTCTAGGGGGCGGTCCCTATGGCTACACCTTC. This codes for CASSLGGGPYGYTF.

The J gene is TRBJ1-4, the V gene TRBV20-1; no reliable D call. The CDR3 is 14 amino acids. The V end lost 0 bases, the J end lost 8 bases, and 13 bases lay between the germline ends. Germline V lookup: CDR1 DFQATT, CDR2 SNEGSKA (reference sequence). Here the CDR3 DNA reads TGCAGTGCTAGAGATCAAGGCCCGGCAGAAAAACTGTTTTTT. Encoded protein: CSARDQGPAEKLFF.

Turning to this clonotype: The junction departs from germline at one end; a sequencing error may be responsible. The chain has TRBV4-2 and TRBJ1-6; D unresolved. CDR1 and CDR2 (germline): LGHNA, YNFKEQ. This CDR3 has 14 residues. The CDR3 DNA reads as TGTGCCAGCAGCCAAGACCACAGCGCTTCACCCCCCCACTTT. Protein: CASSQDHSASPPHF.

This clonotype was seen repeatedly, ten times or more. This chain connects TRBV25-1 to TRBJ2-7, with 11 bases aligning to TRBD1. V gave up 3 bases and J gave up 7 bases; unmatched junction bases: 8. The CDR3 has 15 residues. Germline values: CDR1 MGHDK, CDR2 SYGVNS. CDR3 in amino acids: CASSDPGQGVREQYF. The CDR3 DNA follows: TGTGCCAGCAGTGATCCGGGACAGGGGGTTCGGGAGCAGTACTTC.

In regard to this clonotype: Relative to the germline gene, one junction end is altered; a read error may explain this. The chain recombines TRBV20-1 with TRBJ2-1, with 10 bases aligning to TRBD1. Germline-derived CDR1 and CDR2 are DFQATT and SNEGSKA (reference sequence). The CDR3 is 15 amino acids. In nucleotides, the CDR3 is TGTAGTGCTAGCCCCCCGGGACAGGGGAACAATGAGCAGTTCTTC. Translating gives CSASPPGQGNNEQFF.

In its sample, this clonotype was seen a few times. V gene TRBV7-2 combines with J gene TRBJ2-7; D gene uncertain. CDR1 is SGHTA and CDR2 is FQGNSA in the germline V gene. The CDR3 covers 13 residues. V was cut by 2 bases and J by 6 bases, with 11 bases left in between. CDR3 nucleotide sequence: TGTGCCAGCAGCTTATACATGGTCCGCGAGCAGTACTTC. Protein sequence: CASSLYMVREQYF.

The V call is TRBV7-9, the J call TRBJ2-1; D gene unclear. This CDR3 has 15 amino acids. Between the trimmed V and J ends, which lost 1 base and 4 bases, there was a span of 11 bases. Germline V gives CDR1 SEHNR, CDR2 FQNEAQ (reference sequence). This CDR3 reads CASSLDKAPYNEQFF. The DNA of the CDR3 is TGTGCCAGCAGCTTAGATAAGGCCCCTTACAATGAGCAGTTCTTC.

Details on this clonotype: A read error may account for a junction end that differs from germline. The chain combines TRBV12-3 or TRBV12-4 with TRBJ2-7; the D call may be TRBD1 or TRBD2 (5 bases each). The J call may be mistaken, given a closer DNA end match to TRBJ2-5. This CDR3 region has 12 residues. CDR3: CARSLEGQTQYF. In DNA, the CDR3 is TGTGCCCGCAGTTTAGAGGGGCAGACCCAGTACTTC.

The sample holds a few counts of this clonotype. The rearrangement uses TRBV11-2 and TRBJ2-1; D is possibly TRBD2 (5 bases). The ends were cut back, 4 bases at V and 8 bases at J, with 18 bases in the middle. The length of the CDR3 is 15 residues. CDR1 is SGHAT, CDR2 FQNNGV, per germline. The CDR3 sequence is CASSSLASVNHEQFF. For the CDR3, the DNA is TGTGCCAGCAGCTCGTTAGCGTCGGTAAACCATGAGCAGTTCTTC.

This chain links TRBV20-1 with TRBJ2-3; D may be TRBD2 (6 bases). The CDR3 sequence is 13 residues long. V lost 8 bases to trimming and J lost 2 bases, with 14 bases between them. Germline-derived CDR1 and CDR2 are DFQATT and SNEGSKA (reference sequence). The CDR3 is CSPGTGYTDTQYF. The CDR3 DNA sequence: TGCAGTCCAGGGACTGGGTACACAGATACGCAGTATTTT.

This sequence joins TRBV20-1 and TRBJ2-1; 7 bases fit TRBD1. CDR3 length: 16 amino acids. V shed 5 bases and J 6 bases; nucleotides not matched to a gene: 16. Germline CDR1 DFQATT, CDR2 SNEGSKA (reference sequence). CDR3 coding DNA: TGCAGTGCTGAACCGGACCCAAAGACAGGGTCCAATGAGCAGTTCTTC. Its translation is CSAEPDPKTGSNEQFF.

The chain employs TRBV20-1 and TRBJ1-1, with 7 bases identical to TRBD1. V gave up 1 base and J gave up 1 base; unmatched junction bases: 15. There are 18 residues in the CDR3. The germline V gene encodes CDR1 DFQATT and CDR2 SNEGSKA (reference sequence). CDR3 in amino acids: CSARGLGPNRGRNTEAFF. DNA of the CDR3: TGCAGTGCTAGAGGGCTGGGCCCAAACAGGGGACGGAACACTGAAGCTTTCTTT.

The genes are TRBV7-2 and TRBJ2-1; D not certain. The CDR3 totals 12 residues. The V gene lost 5 bases and the J gene lost 10 bases, with 12 bases spanning the gap. Germline V gene data show CDR1 as SGHTA and CDR2 as FQGNSA. Written as DNA, the CDR3 is TGTGCCAGCAGCCCTTCTTCGTGCGAGCAGTTCTTC. Its protein product is CASSPSSCEQFF.

This clonotype was picked up a small number of times. The chain is built from TRBV20-1 and TRBJ2-1; D possibly corresponds to TRBD2 (6 bases). The V and J ends lost 0 bases and 0 bases respectively, with 15 bases between them. The CDR3 sequence is 17 residues long. CDR1 DFQATT and CDR2 SNEGSKA come from the germline V gene (reference sequence). Here the CDR3 DNA reads TGCAGTGCTAGAGATACGCGGGGAGAATTCTCCTACAATGAGCAGTTCTTC. Its translation: CSARDTRGEFSYNEQFF.

The chain couples TRBV6-2 or TRBV6-3 to TRBJ2-6; 7 positions match TRBD1. J gave up 0 bases and V 4 bases, and 9 bases lay outside the gene matches. The CDR3 extends over 18 amino acids. The germline V gene encodes CDR1 MNHEY and CDR2 SVGEGT. The chain's CDR3 is CASSSHRGDSSGANVLTF. The DNA of the CDR3 is TGTGCCAGCAGTTCACACAGGGGCGACAGCTCTGGGGCCAACGTCCTGACTTTC.

The chain couples TRBV6-2 or TRBV6-3 to TRBJ2-1, with D perhaps matching TRBD2 (5 bases). V shed 4 bases and J shed 6 bases, with 10 bases lying between them. The length of the CDR3 is 13 residues. Germline lookup yields CDR1 MNHEY and CDR2 SVGEGT. The CDR3 DNA reads as TGTGCCAGCAGTTTGCAGGAGGCCAATGAGCAGTTCTTC. Protein product: CASSLQEANEQFF.

The chain has TRBV28 and TRBJ1-2; 9 bases are a match to TRBD1. The CDR3 extends over 15 amino acids. Losses at the gene ends were 4 bases for V and 4 bases for J; bases not matched to a gene: 7. The V gene's germline CDR1 is MDHEN and CDR2 SYDVKM. This chain's CDR3 is CASSSTGGRFYGYTF. The CDR3 bases are TGTGCCAGCAGTTCTACAGGGGGCCGATTCTATGGCTACACCTTC.

Note on this clonotype: At one end the junction does not follow the germline gene, possibly because of a read error. The chain uses TRBV9 and TRBJ2-7; D might be TRBD1 (6 bases). Germline values: CDR1 SGDLS, CDR2 YYNGEE. CDR3 length: 15 amino acids. The CDR3 is CASSVGQATSYGQYF. Here the CDR3 DNA reads TGTGCCAGCAGCGTAGGACAGGCTACCTCCTACGGGCAGTACTTC.

This clonotype has a single count. V is TRBV3-1 and J is TRBJ1-5; D is unresolved. Germline V gene data show CDR1 as LGHDT and CDR2 as YNNKEL (reference sequence). V lost 0 bases, J lost 8 bases, and 11 bases lay in between. This CDR3 has 14 amino acids. The CDR3 region has the DNA TGTGCCAGCAGCCAAGATCGTGTCGTCAAGCCCCAGCATTTT. Translating gives CASSQDRVVKPQHF.

The rearrangement links TRBV12-3 or TRBV12-4 to TRBJ1-5, with a tentative D call TRBD1 (5 bases). Trimming left V 3 bases short and J 5 bases short, with 14 bases between. There are 15 residues in the CDR3. Here the CDR3 DNA reads TGTGCCAGCAGTTTCGGGGGGGGTACGGATCAGCCCCAGCATTTT. Translating gives CASSFGGGTDQPQHF.

The chain employs TRBV7-8 and TRBJ1-2; perhaps TRBD1 as D (5 bases). Germline V CDR1 and CDR2: SGHVS, FQNEAQ. The CDR3 totals 17 residues. V lost 5 bases and J 3 bases, leaving 22 bases between the germline ends. The CDR3 DNA reads TGTGCCAGCAGCCAGAACGTGGCAAGGGGTCTCGACTATGGCTACACCTTC. Amino acids: CASSQNVARGLDYGYTF.

This clonotype was observed a few times. The rearrangement joins TRBV27 to TRBJ2-1; no firm D call. The J call may be in error: the DNA end matches TRBJ2-7 better. Germline values: CDR1 MNHEY, CDR2 SMNVEV (reference sequence). CDR3 length: 17 amino acids. CDR3 coding DNA: TGTGCCAGCAGTTTCACGGCCATACGGGCCTCCTACAATGAGCAGTACTTC. This translates into CASSFTAIRASYNEQYF.